These 19 T cell receptor beta chains were sequenced from one sample in a study of blood T cell repertoires in COVID-19. The repertoire was sequenced with immunoSEQ multiplex PCR; TCRdb's copy has only in-frame clones and lacks some. Of 68,000 or so clones in the sample, about 86% were seen once. Material for sequencing was peripheral blood. The receptors derive from a man between 45 and 60 years old with acute or convalescent COVID-19.

This chain connects TRBV4-2 to TRBJ2-1; the D gene is possibly TRBD2 (6 bases). V lost 0 bases, J lost 0 bases, and 12 bases lay in between. Germline V lookup: CDR1 LGHNA, CDR2 YNFKEQ. This CDR3 spans 17 amino acids. Written as DNA, the CDR3 is TGTGCCAGCAGCCAAGATCTGCGGCGGGGCTCCTACAATGAGCAGTTCTTC. It is translated as CASSQDLRRGSYNEQFF.

J is TRBJ2-7 and V is TRBV5-1; 13 nucleotides line up with TRBD2. Germline V CDR1 and CDR2: SGHRS, YFSETQ. This CDR3 comprises 15 residues. Losses at the gene ends were 7 bases for V and 7 bases for J; bases not matched to a gene: 11. In DNA, the CDR3 is TGCGCCAGCCGGGGACTAGCGGGACTGGGAGGTGAGCAGTACTTC. It yields the protein CASRGLAGLGGEQYF.

The V call is TRBV7-6, the J call TRBJ2-5, with 10 bases matching TRBD1. This CDR3 has 15 residues. With V trimmed by 2 bases and J by 5 bases, 5 bases remained unmatched. The germline CDR1 and CDR2 sequences are SGHVS and FNYEAQ. The DNA of the CDR3 is TGTGCCAGCAGCTTAACGGGACAGGGGAGGGAGACCCAGTACTTC. It specifies CASSLTGQGRETQYF. Supplemented by reference TRBV7-6 and TRBJ2-5, the full variable domain reads GAGVSQSPRYKVTKRGQDVALRCDPISGHVSLYWYRQALGQGPEFLTYFNYEAQQDKSGLPNDRFSAERPEGSISTLTIQRTEQRDSAMYRCASSLTGQGRETQYFGPGTRLLVL.

The genes are TRBV5-4 and TRBJ2-3; D not certain. The V gene's germline CDR1 is SGHNT and CDR2 YYREEE (reference sequence). V shed 0 bases and J shed 4 bases, with 9 bases lying between them. The CDR3 is made up of 14 amino acids. The CDR3 DNA sequence: TGTGCCAGCAGCTTGGGTCTAACAGCAGATACGCAGTATTTT. Translated, it gives CASSLGLTADTQYF.

The chain has TRBV18 and TRBJ2-5; weak D call: TRBD1 (5 bases). The germline gives CDR1 KGHSH, CDR2 LQKENI. V lost 0 bases and J lost 2, with 10 bases in between. This CDR3 has 15 amino acids. CDR3 nucleotide sequence: TGTGCCAGCTCACCACCACAGGCACGACAAGAGACCCAGTACTTC. Translation: CASSPPQARQETQYF.

V gene TRBV6-5 combines with J gene TRBJ2-3, with 7 bases fitting TRBD1. CDR3 length equals 14 residues. Germline V gives CDR1 MNHEY, CDR2 SVGAGI. V shed 2 bases, J shed 2 bases, and the junction held 1 base outside the gene matches. For the CDR3, the DNA is TGTGCCAGCAGTTACGACAGGGCCACAGATACGCAGTATTTT. Its translation is CASSYDRATDTQYF.

This clone was detected only a few times. The chain joins TRBV15 to TRBJ2-7, with D maybe TRBD1 (5 bases). This CDR3 contains 12 residues. V was cut by 5 bases and J by 7 bases, with 12 bases left in between. CDR1 and CDR2 (germline): LNHNV, YYDKDF (reference sequence). CDR3 in amino acids: CATSALGREQYF. The CDR3, as DNA: TGTGCCACCAGCGCCCTGGGGCGGGAGCAGTACTTC.

V gene TRBV5-1 combines with J gene TRBJ1-5; unclear D gene. CDR3 length: 14 amino acids. The germline V and J ends were trimmed by 0 bases and 4 bases, with 8 bases remaining between them. CDR1 and CDR2 (germline): SGHRS, YFSETQ. This CDR3 is CASSLGPGNQPQHF. The CDR3, as DNA: TGCGCCAGCAGCTTGGGGCCAGGAAATCAGCCCCAGCATTTT.

The chain uses TRBV12-5 and TRBJ2-1, with D possibly being TRBD2 (5 bases). Trimming took off 6 bases at V and 9 bases at J, with 9 bases between the two ends. Germline V CDR1 and CDR2: LGHNT, FRNRAP. The CDR3 is made up of 11 amino acids. CDR3 amino acids: CASGPGIEQFF. In nucleotides, the CDR3 is TGTGCTAGTGGCCCGGGGATTGAGCAGTTCTTC.

By sample fraction, this clone is medium-sized. The V call is TRBV4-1, the J call TRBJ1-1, with D unclear. The CDR3 totals 15 residues. Germline assignment: CDR1 MGHRA and CDR2 YSYEKL. The ends were cut back, 0 bases at V and 4 bases at J, with 12 bases in the middle. For the CDR3, the DNA is TGCGCCAGCAGCCAAGATCGATATGGAGGCACTGAAGCTTTCTTT. Protein product: CASSQDRYGGTEAFF.

This chain uses TRBV4-2 with TRBJ2-4; tentative D call: TRBD1 (6 bases). The CDR3 is made up of 16 amino acids. From germline, CDR1 is LGHNA and CDR2 YNFKEQ. V lost 0 bases and J lost 4, with 13 bases in between. The CDR3 here is CASSQDGERGKNIQYF. DNA for the CDR3: TGTGCCAGCAGCCAAGATGGGGAGAGGGGGAAAAACATTCAGTACTTC.

A single count supports this clone. The rearrangement uses TRBV4-1 and TRBJ2-1; 7 nucleotides match TRBD2. CDR1 is MGHRA, CDR2 YSYEKL, per germline. Trimming at V came to 3 bases and at J to 14 bases, leaving 4 bases not matched to a gene. The CDR3 extends over 11 amino acids. For the CDR3, the DNA is TGCGCCAGCAGCCAGCGGGAGAAAAAGTTCTTC. Its protein product is CASSQREKKFF.

This rearrangement joins TRBV15 to TRBJ2-5, with D possibly being TRBD1 (6 bases). The CDR3 totals 16 residues. Germline lookup yields CDR1 LNHNV and CDR2 YYDKDF (reference sequence). V was trimmed by 5 bases and J by 4 bases, leaving 20 bases between them. The CDR3 coding sequence is TGTGCCACCAGCGGGGTCAGGGGCAACCTGAGAGAGACCCAGTACTTC. The encoded protein is CATSGVRGNLRETQYF.

The V gene is TRBV28, the J gene TRBJ2-2, with TRBD2 identical over 13 bases. V gave up 6 bases and J gave up 2 bases; unmatched junction bases: 3. This CDR3 has 16 residues. CDR1 is MDHEN and CDR2 is SYDVKM in the germline V gene. The CDR3 here is CASRTGLAGNTGELFF. CDR3 sequence (DNA): TGTGCCAGCAGGACGGGACTAGCGGGAAACACCGGGGAGCTGTTTTTT. Drawing the rest from reference TRBV28 and TRBJ2-2, the complete variable domain is DVKVTQSSRYLVKRTGEKVFLECVQDMDHENMFWYRQDPGLGLRLIYFSYDVKMKEKGDIPEGYSVSREKKERFSLILESASTNQTSMYLCASRTGLAGNTGELFFGEGSRLTVL.

The chain carries TRBV6-4 and TRBJ2-1, with D possibly being TRBD2 (6 bases). CDR1 and CDR2 from the germline V gene are MRHNA and SNTAGT. Trimming removed 5 bases from V and 3 bases from J, with 14 bases in between. The CDR3 runs to 15 residues. This CDR3 reads CASSLGGRNYNEQFF. CDR3 DNA sequence: TGTGCCAGCAGTTTGGGAGGACGGAACTACAATGAGCAGTTCTTC.

The chain joins TRBV18 to TRBJ1-5; D perhaps matches TRBD1 (6 bases). V lost 0 bases and J lost 3, with 12 bases in between. The CDR3 extends over 16 amino acids. Germline CDR1 is KGHSH and CDR2 is LQKENI. The CDR3 coding sequence is TGTGCCAGCTCACCACCGACGACAGGATTCAATCAGCCCCAGCATTTT. Protein product: CASSPPTTGFNQPQHF. Filled out from reference TRBV18 and TRBJ1-5, the complete variable domain reads NAGVMQNPRHLVRRRGQEARLRCSPMKGHSHVYWYRQLPEEGLKFMVYLQKENIIDESGMPKERFSAEFPKEGPSILRIQQVVRGDSAAYFCASSPPTTGFNQPQHFGDGTRLSIL.

This sequence joins TRBV5-1 and TRBJ2-3; a weak D match, TRBD2 (6 bases). V was trimmed by 0 bases and J by 2 bases, leaving 19 bases between them. CDR1 SGHRS and CDR2 YFSETQ come from the germline V gene. The CDR3 is 18 amino acids. The CDR3 loop is CASSLGVELAGATDTQYF. The CDR3 nucleotides read TGCGCCAGCAGCTTGGGGGTGGAACTAGCCGGAGCCACAGATACGCAGTATTTT.

The rearrangement uses TRBV6-5 and TRBJ1-4, with 9 bases aligning to TRBD1. The CDR3 is 16 amino acids. With 2 bases clipped from V and 4 bases from J, the junction kept 5 bases outside the gene matches. In germline, CDR1 is MNHEY, CDR2 SVGAGI. CDR3 sequence: CASSYRYRGLNEKLFF. Here the CDR3 DNA reads TGTGCCAGCAGTTACCGGTACAGGGGGCTTAATGAAAAACTGTTTTTT.

The chain combines TRBV5-1 with TRBJ2-3, with 7 positions matching TRBD2. V shed 2 bases and J 6 bases; nucleotides not matched to a gene: 6. CDR1 is SGHRS and CDR2 is YFSETQ in the germline V gene. The CDR3 runs 14 residues. This CDR3 reads CASSLERGSDTQYF. The CDR3 bases are TGCGCCAGCAGCTTAGAGCGGGGCAGCGATACGCAGTATTTT.